This T cell receptor beta chain originates from a study of OX40 agonist ivuxolimab in advanced cancers. About the research overall: Patients took ivuxolimab, an agonistic anti-OX40 (CD134) antibody. At under 85% male, the cohort had a mean age of about 60 years, ranging from 23 to 79.

The V gene's germline CDR1 is WSHSY and CDR2 SAAADI. CDR3 length: 15 amino acids. The method was immunoSEQ multiplex PCR; TCRdb's version includes in-frame clones alone and lacks a portion of them. The data hold about 53,000 clones, with about 88% observed a single time. For this clone: Relative to the germline gene, one junction end is altered; a read error may explain this.

The clonotype originates from an adult with an advanced solid tumor such as melanoma, head and neck, liver or kidney cancer. V is TRBV10-2 and J is TRBJ1-6; 7 bases fit TRBD1. The material sequenced was CD4+ or CD8+ T cells sorted from blood, taken in a trial of the OX40 agonist ivuxolimab. Here the CDR3 DNA reads TGCGCCAGCGGTGACACAGGGGCCTATAATTCACCCCTCCACTTT. Translation: CASGDTGAYNSPLHF.